The clone carrying this T cell receptor (beta chain) qualifies as medium-sized. The sample comes from a study of immune characterization of retroperitoneal liposarcoma. This CDR3 comprises 17 residues. V trimming: 6 bases; J trimming: 8 bases; junction bases outside the gene matches: 15. TCRdb independently ran MiXCR on the PCR reads; one entry per CDR3 protein. The table has roughly 10,000 distinct CDR3 sequences, around 30% seen once. This sequence originates from a male donor with retroperitoneal liposarcoma. The V and J genes are TRBV12-3 or TRBV12-4 and TRBJ1-6, with 8 positions matching TRBD1. Sample: tumor tissue. The CDR3 DNA is TGTGCCAGCAGGGGGAGTGCGGACAGGGAGATACATTCACCCCTCCACTTT. Residues: CASRGSADREIHSPLHF.